These T cell receptor beta chains were read from a single sample in a study of siplizumab effects on memory and regulatory T cells. Profiled with immunoSEQ multiplex PCR; TCRdb holds only in-frame clones, not every one. The sample yields nearly 95,000 clones, 90% to 95% seen once. Sequenced material: non-Treg CD4+ T cells sorted from blood. Every receptor here comes from a human donor in good health. Both conserved end residues are part of each CDR3. The D gene is left open where the match is weak.

V gene	J gene	D gene	CDR3 protein	CDR3 DNA
TRBV10-3	TRBJ1-1	NA	CAIKSSGGTEAFF	TGTGCCATCAAATCGTCGGGGGGCACTGAAGCTTTCTTT
TRBV19	TRBJ1-2	NA	CATKRPGAKDGYTF	TGTGCCACCAAAAGGCCGGGGGCTAAAGATGGCTACACCTTC
TRBV21-1	TRBJ2-1	NA	CASSRDHPGQVANEQFF	TGTGCCAGCAGCCGAGATCACCCGGGACAAGTCGCTAATGAGCAGTTCTTC
TRBV4-1	TRBJ2-3	NA	CASSHSGQSTDTQYF	TGCGCCAGCAGCCACTCGGGACAAAGCACAGATACGCAGTATTTT
TRBV5-1	TRBJ2-4	NA	CASSLYDARSKNIQYF	TGCGCCAGCAGCTTGTATGACGCTAGGTCCAAAAACATTCAGTACTTC
TRBV10-2	TRBJ1-6	TRBD1	CASRTGGTGSPLHF	TGCGCCAGCCGAACAGGGGGAACGGGGTCACCCCTCCACTTT
TRBV6-6	TRBJ1-2	NA	CASSYSRTPYEGYTF	TGTGCCAGCAGTTACTCCCGGACACCCTATGAGGGCTACACCTTC
TRBV9	TRBJ2-7	NA	CASSVAWTPVYEQYF	TGTGCCAGCAGCGTAGCTTGGACCCCGGTATACGAGCAGTACTTC
TRBV4-1	TRBJ1-2	NA	CASSQTGAYGYTF	TGCGCCAGCAGCCAAACAGGAGCCTATGGCTACACCTTC
TRBV19	TRBJ1-1	NA	CASRRGRAHDTEAFF	TGTGCCAGTAGAAGAGGCAGGGCCCATGACACTGAAGCTTTCTTT